This entry describes one T cell receptor (beta chain). Clones were sequenced by immunoSEQ multiplex PCR, and TCRdb holds only the in-frame ones, with some missing. This sample has tens of thousands of clones, with 76% found just once. Single viable CD3+CD4+CD8-CD45RO+ cells were sorted as the memory CD4+ T cells. This entry comes from a study of memory CD4+ T cells and cytomegalovirus serostatus. After removal of 3 bases from V and 7 bases from J, the junction contained 6 bases not matched to a gene. Germline assignment: CDR1 SGDLS and CDR2 YYNGEE. This CDR3 is built from 14 residues. This TCR derives from an adult in good health and CMV-seronegative. The chain employs TRBV9 and TRBJ2-5; 10 bases line up with TRBD2. Sequencing was performed on memory CD4+ T cells from blood. CDR3 sequence: CASSASSGGGTQYF. For the CDR3, the DNA is TGTGCCAGCAGCGCTTCTAGCGGGGGAGGGACCCAGTACTTC.